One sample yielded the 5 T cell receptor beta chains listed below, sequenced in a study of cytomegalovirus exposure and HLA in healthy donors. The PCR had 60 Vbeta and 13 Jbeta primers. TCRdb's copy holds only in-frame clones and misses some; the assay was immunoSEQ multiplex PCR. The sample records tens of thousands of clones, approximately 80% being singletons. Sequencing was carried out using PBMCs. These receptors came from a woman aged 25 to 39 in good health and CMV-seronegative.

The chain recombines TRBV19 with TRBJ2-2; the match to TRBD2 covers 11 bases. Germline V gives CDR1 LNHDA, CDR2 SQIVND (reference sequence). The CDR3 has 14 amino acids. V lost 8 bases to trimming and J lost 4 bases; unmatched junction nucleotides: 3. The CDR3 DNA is TGTGCCAGTCTAGCGGGGGGCCCCACCGGGGAGCTGTTTTTT. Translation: CASLAGGPTGELFF.

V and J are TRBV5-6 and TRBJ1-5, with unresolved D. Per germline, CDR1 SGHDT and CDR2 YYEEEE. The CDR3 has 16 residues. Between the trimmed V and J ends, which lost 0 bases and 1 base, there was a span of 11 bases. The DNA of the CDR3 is TGTGCCAGCAGCTTGGGAGGGAGAGCGAGCAATCAGCCCCAGCATTTT. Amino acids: CASSLGGRASNQPQHF. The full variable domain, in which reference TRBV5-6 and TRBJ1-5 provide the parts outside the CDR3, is DAGVTQSPTHLIKTRGQQVTLRCSPKSGHDTVSWYQQALGQGPQFIFQYYEEEERQRGNFPDRFSGHQFPNYSSELNVNALLLGDSALYLCASSLGGRASNQPQHFGDGTRLSIL.

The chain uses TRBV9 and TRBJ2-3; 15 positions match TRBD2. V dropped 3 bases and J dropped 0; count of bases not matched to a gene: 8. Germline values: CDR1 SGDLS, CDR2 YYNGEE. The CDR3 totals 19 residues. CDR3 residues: CASSAQGLAGGRSTDTQYF. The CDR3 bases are TGTGCCAGCAGCGCCCAGGGACTAGCGGGGGGTCGGAGCACAGATACGCAGTATTTT.

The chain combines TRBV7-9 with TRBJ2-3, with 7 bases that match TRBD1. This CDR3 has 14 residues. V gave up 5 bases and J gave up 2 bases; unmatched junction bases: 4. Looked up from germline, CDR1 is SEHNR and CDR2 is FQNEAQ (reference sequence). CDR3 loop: CASSQGQITDTQYF. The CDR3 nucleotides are TGTGCCAGCAGCCAGGGACAGATCACAGATACGCAGTATTTT.

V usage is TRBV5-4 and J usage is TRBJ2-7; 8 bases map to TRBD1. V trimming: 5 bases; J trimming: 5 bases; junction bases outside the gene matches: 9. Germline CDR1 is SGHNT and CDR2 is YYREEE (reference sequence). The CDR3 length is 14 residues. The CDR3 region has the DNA TGTGCCAGCAGGGCCGACAGGGGAGTGGACGAGCAGTACGTC. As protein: CASRADRGVDEQYV.